This T cell receptor (beta chain) was sequenced in a study of radiation and T cells in renal cell carcinoma. Time point denoted: blood 2 weeks post-SBRT. This sample's treatment: 15 Gy SBRT to primary tumor, nephrectomy 4 weeks later. Blood was sampled at baseline, 2 weeks and 4 weeks after SBRT. CDR3 length: 16 amino acids. The germline V and J ends were trimmed by 2 bases and 1 base, with 13 bases remaining between them. Clones were read by immunoSEQ multiplex PCR, and TCRdb kept only the in-frame ones, dropping some. This table holds 95,000 to 150,000 clones, roughly four fifths found once. This chain joins TRBV6-7 and TRBJ2-3; D unclear. TRBV6-7 is an ORF, and what it does is uncertain. The sequenced sample was blood, obtained from a patient whose treatment included radiotherapy and nephrectomy. The origin of this receptor is a man aged 50-59 years with renal cell carcinoma. The CDR3 sequence: CASSYRWADRTDTQYF. CDR3 DNA sequence: TGTGCCAGCAGTTACAGATGGGCAGACCGCACAGATACGCAGTATTTT.